The 27 T cell receptor beta chains below were found in one sample sequenced in a study of neurological immune-mediated disorders. Noted time point: longitudinal time-point 1 (baseline). MiXCR, applied by TCRdb to the 5' RACE reads, yields one record per CDR3 protein. The data hold some 49,000 distinct CDR3 sequences, with approximately 11% observed a single time. The sequenced material came from PBMCs. The receptors derive from a woman in her forties in good health.

This clonotype has at least ten counts. V usage is TRBV29-1 and J usage is TRBJ2-2, with 7 bases that match TRBD2. Germline CDR1 and CDR2: SQVTM and ANQGSEA. Trimming took 5 bases from V and 5 from J; bases not matched to a gene: 2. The CDR3 loop spans 12 amino acids. The chain's CDR3 is CSVPLATGELFF. CDR3 DNA sequence: TGCAGCGTTCCACTAGCGACCGGGGAGCTGTTTTTT.

This clonotype was detected many times. The rearrangement joins TRBV5-6 to TRBJ2-1; unclear D gene. The CDR3 contains 16 residues. Germline CDR1 is SGHDT and CDR2 is YYEEEE. V lost 0 bases and J lost 4, with 14 bases in between. CDR3 protein: CASSLVLGQVYNEQFF. The CDR3 DNA follows: TGTGCCAGCAGCTTGGTCCTAGGTCAAGTATACAATGAGCAGTTCTTC.

This clonotype was seen only once. The chain links TRBV6-2 or TRBV6-3 to TRBJ1-5, with D maybe TRBD1 (5 bases). The CDR3 is 13 amino acids. The germline V gene has CDR1 MNHEY and CDR2 SVGEGT. V dropped 9 bases and J dropped 4 bases, with 13 bases sitting between them. The DNA of the CDR3 is TGTGCCAGTACGGGGGACGGAAATCAGCCCCAGCATTTT. Its protein is CASTGDGNQPQHF.

The chain couples TRBV20-1 to TRBJ1-2, with D perhaps TRBD1 (5 bases). CDR3 size: 14 residues. Trimming took 0 bases from V and 4 from J, leaving 12 bases between them. Germline CDR1 reads DFQATT; CDR2 reads SNEGSKA (reference sequence). CDR3 region: CSARDRGVGYGYTF. DNA for the CDR3: TGCAGTGCTAGAGATCGAGGGGTTGGCTATGGCTACACCTTC.

This clonotype showed up many times. The chain recombines TRBV6-5 with TRBJ2-1; 9 positions agree with TRBD2. CDR1 MNHEY and CDR2 SVGAGI come from the germline V gene. Germline trimming cut 4 bases from V and 2 bases from J; bases unmatched to any gene: 0. This CDR3 spans 14 amino acids. CDR3 in amino acids: CASSSSGTYNEQFF. CDR3 nucleotide sequence: TGTGCCAGCAGTTCTAGCGGGACCTACAATGAGCAGTTCTTC.

This clonotype was counted ten times or more. The chain links TRBV2 to TRBJ2-1, with 7 bases fitting TRBD2. Germline CDR1 and CDR2: SNHLY and FYNNEI. V gave up 6 bases and J gave up 8 bases; unmatched junction bases: 16. This CDR3 spans 16 amino acids. CDR3 loop: CASSRRGGGSPHEQFF. The CDR3 DNA sequence: TGTGCCAGCAGCCGGCGGGGCGGGGGATCCCCTCATGAGCAGTTCTTC.

This clonotype was recorded many times. The rearrangement uses TRBV7-9 and TRBJ1-2, with D unclear. The CDR3 is 13 amino acids. The V end lost 1 base, the J end lost 7 bases, and 10 bases lay between the germline ends. Germline V gene lookup returns CDR1 SEHNR and CDR2 FQNEAQ (reference sequence). CDR3 sequence: CASSLEISRGYTF. In nucleotides, the CDR3 is TGTGCCAGCAGCTTAGAGATAAGCCGTGGCTACACCTTC.

At least ten counts were recorded for this clonotype. The V gene is TRBV12-3 or TRBV12-4, the J gene TRBJ2-3, with 8 bases identical to TRBD2. Trimming removed 3 bases from V and 3 bases from J; junction bases left unmatched: 14. The CDR3 runs to 18 residues. The chain's CDR3 is CASSFLVGAGAGTDTQYF. CDR3 nucleotides: TGTGCCAGCAGTTTCCTGGTCGGAGCGGGAGCGGGAACAGATACGCAGTATTTT.

This clonotype showed up many times. The CDR3 loop is CASSSTQDSPLHF. The CDR3 DNA is TGCGCCAGCAGCTCGACACAAGATTCACCCCTCCACTTT. This sequence joins TRBV5-1 and TRBJ1-6; no clear D. This CDR3 contains 13 residues. Germline V CDR1 and CDR2: SGHRS, YFSETQ. V was pared by 3 bases and J by 8 bases, with 9 bases between.

This clonotype showed up many times. The chain links TRBV20-1 to TRBJ1-3; TRBD1 might be the D (6 bases). The V end lost 3 bases, the J end lost 2 bases, and 17 bases lay between the germline ends. The CDR3 has 16 residues. Germline V CDR1 and CDR2: DFQATT, SNEGSKA (reference sequence). The CDR3 protein is CSARDAGRGPGNTIYF. Written as DNA, the CDR3 is TGCAGTGCTAGGGATGCGGGCAGGGGCCCTGGAAACACCATATATTTT.

This clonotype was detected ten times or more. The gene calls are TRBV10-3 and TRBJ1-1; the D is unclear. There are 14 residues in the CDR3. Trimming stripped 6 bases from V and 0 bases from J, with 11 bases between. Germline CDR1 reads ENHRY; CDR2 reads SYGVKD. The CDR3 region is CAIRRQGMNTEAFF. The CDR3, as DNA: TGTGCCATCAGACGACAAGGCATGAACACTGAAGCTTTCTTT.

This clonotype was observed at least ten times. The chain couples TRBV5-5 to TRBJ2-5, with 12 bases lining up with TRBD2. Germline V gene data show CDR1 as SGHKS and CDR2 as YYEKEE (reference sequence). This CDR3 has 15 residues. Trimming took 4 bases from V and 4 from J; bases not matched to a gene: 5. The CDR3 nucleotides read TGTGCCAGCAGCACCGGACTAGCGGGATCAGAGACCCAGTACTTC. Protein: CASSTGLAGSETQYF.

This clonotype appeared many times. V and J are TRBV5-1 and TRBJ1-1, with D perhaps TRBD1 (5 bases). V was clipped by 4 bases and J by 4 bases, with 14 bases between them. The germline CDR1 and CDR2 sequences are SGHRS and YFSETQ. CDR3 length equals 14 residues. The CDR3 region is CASSPRGAVTEAFF. The DNA for the CDR3 is TGCGCCAGCAGCCCTCGGGGCGCGGTCACTGAAGCTTTCTTT.

The chain carries TRBV6-6 and TRBJ2-5; 8 nucleotides agree with TRBD1. The germline V gene encodes CDR1 MNHNY and CDR2 SVGAGI (reference sequence). With 9 bases clipped from V and 7 bases from J, the junction kept 13 bases outside the gene matches. The CDR3 length is 14 residues. CDR3 protein: CARRQGNLQWTQYF. The CDR3 DNA sequence: TGTGCCAGGAGACAGGGGAATCTTCAATGGACCCAGTACTTC.

This clonotype was recorded at least ten times. This chain links TRBV4-3 with TRBJ1-2; 8 bases map to TRBD1. The V gene's germline CDR1 is LGHNA and CDR2 YSLEER. The CDR3 contains 16 residues. V lost 4 bases to trimming and J lost 7 bases; unmatched junction nucleotides: 14. The CDR3: CASSPLGGGTGRGYTF. CDR3 sequence (DNA): TGCGCCAGCAGCCCCCTGGGGGGTGGGACAGGCCGTGGCTACACCTTC.

In its sample, this clonotype was seen many times. The rearrangement joins TRBV4-3 to TRBJ1-2; D not resolved. The V and J ends lost 0 bases and 8 bases respectively, with 16 bases between them. This CDR3 has 15 residues. Germline V gene lookup returns CDR1 LGHNA and CDR2 YSLEER. The CDR3 sequence: CASSQEVAVFGGYTF. DNA of the CDR3: TGCGCCAGCAGCCAAGAAGTGGCCGTCTTCGGGGGCTACACCTTC.

The sample holds many counts of this clonotype. V and J are TRBV5-1 and TRBJ2-2; D ambiguous. This CDR3 is built from 13 residues. V was clipped by 1 base and J by 6 bases, with 7 bases between them. Germline V gives CDR1 SGHRS, CDR2 YFSETQ. The CDR3 bases are TGCGCCAGCAGCTTGTTAGTATCCGGGGAGCTGTTTTTT. This encodes CASSLLVSGELFF.

This clonotype was observed at least ten times. This chain uses TRBV7-2 with TRBJ1-5; D may be TRBD1 (5 bases). This CDR3 has 14 residues. The V end lost 5 bases, the J end lost 7 bases, and 15 bases lay between the germline ends. Germline V gene lookup returns CDR1 SGHTA and CDR2 FQGNSA. Written as DNA, the CDR3 is TGTGCCAGCAGCCAGACGGGGGTCGGCCAGCCCCAGCATTTT. Translating gives CASSQTGVGQPQHF.

This clonotype was detected many times. The chain is built from TRBV12-3 or TRBV12-4 and TRBJ1-5; 10 bases line up with TRBD1. The junction had 7 bases not matched to a gene; V was cut back by 6 bases and J by 5 bases. The CDR3 totals 15 residues. CDR3 sequence (DNA): TGTGCCAGCAGGCTCGCGGGACAGGGGCATCAGCCCCAGCATTTT. Amino acids: CASRLAGQGHQPQHF.

There are many counts of this clonotype. J is TRBJ2-7 and V is TRBV28; TRBD1 aligns across 10 bases. After removal of 6 bases from V and 2 bases from J, the junction contained 4 bases not matched to a gene. CDR3 length: 14 residues. Germline V lookup: CDR1 MDHEN, CDR2 SYDVKM. CDR3 loop: CASRGQGLTYEQYF. CDR3 DNA: TGTGCCAGCAGGGGACAGGGGTTAACCTACGAGCAGTACTTC.

In DNA, the CDR3 is TGCGCCAGCAGCCAAAGTAACAACCAGACCCAGCATTTT. It specifies CASSQSNNQTQHF. The chain combines TRBV4-3 with TRBJ1-5, with D hard to call. Trimming left V 2 bases short and J 11 bases short, with 13 bases between. The CDR3 runs to 13 residues. The germline V gene encodes CDR1 LGHNA and CDR2 YSLEER.

At least ten counts were recorded for this clonotype. CDR3 amino acids: CSARSLAGVSSYNEQFF. DNA for the CDR3: TGCAGTGCTAGGTCACTAGCGGGAGTGTCATCCTACAATGAGCAGTTCTTC. This chain joins TRBV20-1 and TRBJ2-1; 11 nucleotides line up with TRBD2. CDR3 length: 17 residues. Germline V gives CDR1 DFQATT, CDR2 SNEGSKA (reference sequence). Trimming at V came to 3 bases and at J to 1 base, leaving 8 bases not matched to a gene.

In its sample, this clonotype ranks as medium-sized. This sequence joins TRBV5-1 and TRBJ2-7; D is tentatively TRBD1 or TRBD2 (5 bases each). The CDR3 totals 16 residues. The V end was cut by 2 bases, the J end by 2 bases, with 17 bases between. Germline V gene data show CDR1 as SGHRS and CDR2 as YFSETQ. The CDR3, as DNA: TGCGCCAGCAGCTTAAACCCTCGGGACCGAGCCTACGAGCAGTACTTC. This translates into CASSLNPRDRAYEQYF.

In its sample, this clonotype was seen many times. The J gene is TRBJ1-3, the V gene TRBV6-2 or TRBV6-3; no clear D gene. With 8 bases removed from V and 6 bases from J, the gap between germline ends came to 32 bases. Germline lookup yields CDR1 MNHEY and CDR2 SVGEGT. The CDR3 has 19 residues. In nucleotides, the CDR3 is TGTGCCAGCCGAACCCATTCCGGACGGATACTGTTGGGTGTAAACACCATATATTTT. It yields the protein CASRTHSGRILLGVNTIYF.

This clonotype occurred many times. The chain carries TRBV5-1 and TRBJ1-1; D gene uncertain. Trimming shortened V by 5 bases and J by 0 bases, and 11 bases separated the two germline ends. Germline V gene sequence: CDR1 SGHRS, CDR2 YFSETQ. The CDR3 length is 14 residues. This chain's CDR3 is CASSSGPMNTEAFF. The CDR3 DNA follows: TGCGCCAGCAGTTCCGGCCCGATGAACACTGAAGCTTTCTTT.

This clonotype was seen at least ten times. The chain uses TRBV7-2 and TRBJ1-2; unclear D gene. CDR1 is SGHTA and CDR2 is FQGNSA in the germline V gene. This CDR3 spans 13 amino acids. V was clipped by 6 bases and J by 8 bases, with 16 bases between them. CDR3 region: CASSQDGSRGYTF. The DNA for the CDR3 is TGTGCCAGCAGTCAGGACGGCTCGCGAGGCTACACCTTC.

This clonotype has a count of ten or more. The chain combines TRBV6-1 with TRBJ2-7, with D uncertain. CDR3 length: 11 amino acids. From germline, CDR1 is MNHNS and CDR2 SASEGT. Trimming took 5 bases from V and 5 from J, leaving 7 bases between them. The CDR3 coding sequence is TGTGCCAGCAGTATAATACACGAGCAGTACTTC. This codes for CASSIIHEQYF.